This paragraph reports one T cell receptor (beta chain). Its target antigen remains unknown. The sample holds no much larger clone one base away, and base qualities are not on file. Per the publication, the time point label means: more than 3 weeks on oral tofacitinib. The treatment or condition tag for this specimen amounts to: oral pan-JAK inhibitor, 5-10 mg twice daily. Lesional scalp punch biopsies and peripheral blood were collected from alopecia areata patients. PBMCs were isolated by density centrifugation and stained for CD3, CD4 and CD8, and CD4+ and CD8+ T cells were sorted on a FACSAria. This sample stems from a study of CD8+ T cells in alopecia areata (dated by TCRdb to the late 2010s). Background on the whole study: The treated patients took part in an open-label pilot trial in which moderate-to-severe alopecia areata was treated with oral tofacitinib at 5 to 10 mg twice daily. Tofacitinib was administered for 6 to 18 months, and 6 months of follow-up off drug were then conducted to assess delayed response and recurrence. Disease severity in treated patients was measured with the SALT score, which quantifies the percentage of affected scalp surface area. High-throughput TCRbeta sequencing was used to examine T cell clonal expansion in alopecia areata in both the C3H/HeJ mouse model and human patients. Scalp tissue and sorted CD4+ and CD8+ peripheral blood T cells from patchy and totalis/universalis alopecia areata patients and from healthy controls were covered by human TCRbeta sequencing. Biopsies were taken from tofacitinib-treated patients at baseline and again at 4 and 24 weeks into treatment, and several of those patients also had a later scalp biopsy. Scalp clonality was compared across normal scalp (n=4), patchy alopecia areata scalp (n=8), and alopecia totalis/universalis scalp (n=8). RNA came from the PAXgene miRNA kit for fixed scalp, the miRNeasy kit for PBMCs, and the RNeasy kit for mouse skin. Amplification of TCRbeta CDR3 regions was done by immunoSEQ multiplex PCR using 35 Vbeta forward primers and 13 Jbeta reverse primers.

Receptor libraries were prepared by the immunoSEQ multiplex PCR assay. RNA was extracted from all samples and reverse transcribed into cDNA as template for TCR sequencing. First-strand cDNA was synthesized using SuperScript III with a 2:1 mix of oligo-dT and random hexamers. A synthetic immune receptor repertoire was used to measure amplification bias, and any remaining bias was corrected computationally. The authors' analysis ran thus. Raw reads were preprocessed to remove errors, and CDR3 was defined according to IMGT conventions as the region from the conserved cysteine to phenylalanine. Clonality was calculated as 1 minus Shannon entropy normalized by log2 of the number of productive unique TCRs. CD4 or CD8 identity of scalp clones was inferred by cross-referencing scalp TCRbeta sequences with sorted blood CD4 and CD8 repertoires. TCRdb retrieved this table from immuneACCESS and kept in-frame rearrangements only. Not all clones are present; in checked studies, unresolved V genes account for under half, and no reason is known for the remainder. V, J and clone size reflect that table, while D and trimming were determined from the DNA. The sample table lists around 200,000 clones, 50% to 75% of them with a count of one. The top ten clones comprise roughly 4.2% of the sample.

The study at large found these results: Because the treated cohort was small and included a single nonresponder, larger studies are needed to assess links between baseline CD8+ expansion and response. During tofacitinib treatment, many expanded lesional clones stuck around in both scalp and blood, and this persistence may partly explain why relapse happens after treatment is stopped. Compared with mice, TCR sequences shared between patients were less clear, possibly partly because of HLA diversity across the patient population. Scalp clonality and the number of expanded CD8+ clones among the top 100 scalp clones were significantly decreased by tofacitinib. Higher clonality and more expanded CD8+ clones were observed in lesional scalp than in normal scalp, particularly in alopecia totalis/universalis, a finding suggestive of antigenic drive. Resident alphabeta T cells in normal human skin are also sequenced, complicating scalp TCR repertoire analysis, unlike mouse skin dominated by gammadelta T cells.

The TCR sequence derives from a human donor with alopecia areata. The sample in question was CD4+ T cells sorted from blood, obtained at week 4, from a patient treated with tofacitinib.

The sequenced DNA: TGCGCCAGCAGCCAAGATTGGCAGGGCCCCTACAATGAGCAGTTCTTC. It codes for CASSQDWQGPYNEQFF. The chain is assembled from TRBV4-3 and TRBJ2-1, and TRBD1 may be the D gene, going by 5 matching bases. CDR1 and CDR2 are read off the germline V gene as LGHNA and YSLEER. At the junction V is shortened by 0 bases and J by 2 bases, with 11 bases in between. Reading from cysteine to phenylalanine, the CDR3 counts 16 amino acids. Only CDR3 DNA is held: 48 bases, read in frame from base 1.